Presented here are 26 T cell receptor beta chains from one specimen sequenced in a study of response to subunit inactivated influenza vaccine. Each CDR3 protein is one row after TCRdb ran MiXCR on the RT-PCR reads. The repertoire holds around 490,000 distinct CDR3 sequences, with around 8% as singletons. The source material was PBMCs from blood, sampled roughly 24 months after vaccination. These receptors all come from a man aged 50 to 69 who received an inactivated influenza vaccine.

V and J are TRBV7-9 and TRBJ2-5, with D maybe TRBD2 (5 bases). Germline-derived CDR1 and CDR2 are SEHNR and FQNEAQ (reference sequence). The CDR3 spans 12 residues. Deletions cut 5 bases from V and 7 bases from J, with 11 bases between. CDR3 sequence reads: CASSESRGTQYF. The CDR3 DNA is TGTGCCAGCAGCGAAAGCCGGGGGACCCAGTACTTC.

This clonotype was seen a handful of times. V is TRBV11-1 and J is TRBJ2-1, with D perhaps TRBD2 (5 bases). The CDR3 length is 18 residues. CDR1 and CDR2 (germline): SGHAT, FQDESV (reference sequence). V lost 1 base, J lost 3 bases, and 19 bases lay in between. CDR3 in DNA: TGTGCCAGCAGCTTAGGGGGATCGAGGGTAGGAGGCTACAATGAGCAGTTCTTC. Residues: CASSLGGSRVGGYNEQFF.

J is TRBJ2-3 and V is TRBV29-1, with D possibly called TRBD1 or TRBD2 (5 bases each). CDR1 is SQVTM, CDR2 ANQGSEA, per germline. The CDR3 is 14 amino acids. Deletions cut 5 bases from V and 5 bases from J, with 17 bases between. The CDR3, as DNA: TGCAGCGTTCAACGGCAGGGACGTGGAGATACGCAGTATTTT. Its translation: CSVQRQGRGDTQYF.

J is TRBJ2-3 and V is TRBV5-1; TRBD2 matches 7 bases. The CDR3 has 17 amino acids. Germline lookup yields CDR1 SGHRS and CDR2 YFSETQ. J was trimmed by 0 bases and V by 0 bases; bases with no gene match: 7. The CDR3 here is CASSLATTSRSTDTQYF. The DNA of the CDR3 is TGCGCCAGCAGCTTGGCAACGACTAGCCGAAGCACAGATACGCAGTATTTT. The full variable domain, in which reference TRBV5-1 and TRBJ2-3 provide the parts outside the CDR3, is KAGVTQTPRYLIKTRGQQVTLSCSPISGHRSVSWYQQTPGQGLQFLFEYFSETQRNKGNFPGRFSGRQFSNSRSEMNVSTLELGDSALYLCASSLATTSRSTDTQYFGPGTRLTVL.

J is TRBJ2-3 and V is TRBV5-1, with a weak D call TRBD1 (6 bases). The CDR3 sequence is 15 residues long. With 2 bases removed from V and 4 bases from J, the gap between germline ends came to 14 bases. Germline CDR1 reads SGHRS; CDR2 reads YFSETQ. In DNA form, the CDR3 reads TGCGCCAGCAGCTTTTTAGGGGGTCAGGCAGATACGCAGTATTTT. Translating gives CASSFLGGQADTQYF.

A remark on this clonotype: A much larger clone is a single base away; this may be a read error. Written as DNA, the CDR3 is TGCGCCAGCAGCTTGGTACAGGGAGAGCGGTACTTC. Amino acids: CASSLVQGERYF. The genes are TRBV5-1 and TRBJ2-7; TRBD1 might be the D (6 bases). Per germline, CDR1 SGHRS and CDR2 YFSETQ. CDR3 length equals 12 residues.

The chain carries TRBV7-2 and TRBJ2-7, with D possibly being TRBD2 (5 bases). Trimming stripped 3 bases from V and 0 bases from J, with 12 bases between. The CDR3 runs 15 residues. Germline V gene data show CDR1 as SGHTA and CDR2 as FQGNSA. The CDR3 DNA is TGTGCCAGCAGCTTGTTAGCGTTGAGCTCCTACGAGCAGTACTTC. Translation gives CASSLLALSSYEQYF. The complete variable domain, with remaining parts taken from reference TRBV7-2 and TRBJ2-7, reads GAGVSQSPSNKVTEKGKDVELRCDPISGHTALYWYRQSLGQGLEFLIYFQGNSAPDKSGLPSDRFSAERTGGSVSTLTIQRTQQEDSAVYLCASSLLALSSYEQYFGPGTRLTVT.

This clonotype showed up many times. The genes are TRBV29-1 and TRBJ1-1; D possibly corresponds to TRBD1 (5 bases). CDR3 length: 11 residues. Per germline, CDR1 SQVTM and CDR2 ANQGSEA. V shed 7 bases and J shed 11 bases, with 17 bases lying between them. This chain's CDR3 is CSDTTGGTAFF. Here the CDR3 DNA reads TGCAGCGACACCACGGGGGGAACGGCTTTCTTT.

This clonotype was picked up a small number of times. This rearrangement joins TRBV5-1 to TRBJ2-1; D unresolved. CDR1 is SGHRS, CDR2 YFSETQ, per germline. V lost 3 bases to trimming and J lost 6 bases, with 10 bases between them. There are 13 residues in the CDR3. This chain's CDR3 is CASSSKPGNEQFF. The CDR3, as DNA: TGCGCCAGCAGCTCAAAGCCGGGCAATGAGCAGTTCTTC.

This clonotype turned up a few times. The gene calls are TRBV29-1 and TRBJ1-1, with 12 positions matching TRBD1. Germline CDR1 and CDR2: SQVTM and ANQGSEA. Trimming cost V 6 bases and J 4 bases; bases outside gene matches: 6. CDR3 length: 14 residues. CDR3 nucleotide sequence: TGCAGCGTGGGACAGGGGGCGTTGGGCACTGAAGCTTTCTTT. This codes for CSVGQGALGTEAFF.

This clonotype has a single count. V gene TRBV2 combines with J gene TRBJ2-2, with D hard to call. This CDR3 is 11 amino acids long. Trimming pared 7 bases from V and 7 bases from J, leaving 7 bases between. Per germline, CDR1 SNHLY and CDR2 FYNNEI. CDR3 amino acids: CASIYDGELFF. Written as DNA, the CDR3 is TGTGCCAGCATCTACGACGGGGAGCTGTTTTTT.

This clonotype was seen a handful of times. This rearrangement joins TRBV3-1 to TRBJ1-1; D uncertain. The CDR3 totals 14 residues. V lost 3 bases and J lost 4, with 12 bases in between. The germline gives CDR1 LGHDT, CDR2 YNNKEL (reference sequence). The CDR3: CASSHGGRSTEAFF. CDR3 sequence (DNA): TGTGCCAGCAGCCACGGAGGGCGTAGCACTGAAGCTTTCTTT.

This clonotype was recorded many times. In DNA, the CDR3 is TGTGCCAGCAGCTTATCTACAGGGGGTCAGCCCCAGCATTTT. It translates to CASSLSTGGQPQHF. The chain joins TRBV11-2 to TRBJ1-5, with 8 bases lining up with TRBD1. This CDR3 region has 14 residues. Germline CDR1 and CDR2: SGHAT and FQNNGV. After removal of 2 bases from V and 6 bases from J, the junction contained 3 bases not matched to a gene. The full variable domain, in which reference TRBV11-2 and TRBJ1-5 provide the parts outside the CDR3, is EAGVAQSPRYKIIEKRQSVAFWCNPISGHATLYWYQQILGQGPKLLIQFQNNGVVDDSQLPKDRFSAERLKGVDSTLKIQPAKLEDSAVYLCASSLSTGGQPQHFGDGTRLSIL.

The gene calls are TRBV7-9 and TRBJ2-3; TRBD1 might be the D (6 bases). Germline loops: CDR1 SEHNR, CDR2 FQNEAQ (reference sequence). The V gene lost 0 bases and the J gene lost 4 bases, with 8 bases spanning the gap. This CDR3 contains 14 residues. DNA for the CDR3: TGTGCCAGCAGCTTAGCCAGGGGCCCAGATACGCAGTATTTT. It is translated as CASSLARGPDTQYF.

This clonotype was picked up many times. For the CDR3, the DNA is TGTGCCAGCAGCCAAGTGACCACAGATACGCAGTATTTT. Translation: CASSQVTTDTQYF. The chain links TRBV3-1 to TRBJ2-3; D is unresolved. CDR1 is LGHDT, CDR2 YNNKEL, per germline (reference sequence). The CDR3 is 13 residues long. The V end was cut by 1 base, the J end by 2 bases, with 4 bases between.

This clonotype has more than one count but fewer than ten. The chain carries TRBV10-3 and TRBJ2-7; D unresolved. V was clipped by 0 bases and J by 5 bases, with 8 bases between them. The CDR3 is made up of 13 amino acids. CDR1 is ENHRY and CDR2 is SYGVKD in the germline V gene. The CDR3 DNA follows: TGTGCCATCAGTGAGTCCCGGGTGCACGAGCAGTACTTC. This translates into CAISESRVHEQYF.

CDR3 residues: CAISRLAVGNIQYF. The DNA of the CDR3 is TGTGCCATCAGTCGACTAGCCGTCGGTAACATTCAGTACTTC. The chain recombines TRBV10-3 with TRBJ2-4; TRBD2 matches at 7 bases. Germline V gives CDR1 ENHRY, CDR2 SYGVKD. The CDR3 is made up of 14 amino acids. J was trimmed by 7 bases and V by 5 bases; bases with no gene match: 8.

This clonotype was detected only a few times. The chain combines TRBV20-1 with TRBJ2-1; D possibly corresponds to TRBD1 (6 bases). CDR3 size: 14 residues. Per the germline V gene, CDR1 is DFQATT and CDR2 is SNEGSKA (reference sequence). CDR3 loop: CRGLGAGSYNEQFF. The CDR3 DNA reads as TGCAGAGGCCTGGGGGCGGGTTCTTACAATGAGCAGTTCTTC.

This clonotype was observed at least ten times. This chain joins TRBV11-2 and TRBJ1-2; D unresolved. Trimming took 1 base from V and 4 from J, leaving 7 bases between them. This CDR3 spans 13 amino acids. Germline lookup yields CDR1 SGHAT and CDR2 FQNNGV. In nucleotides, the CDR3 is TGTGCCAGCAGCTTAGGGGCTGGCTATGGCTACACCTTC. It encodes CASSLGAGYGYTF.

The table lists this clonotype with a few counts. V and J are TRBV7-3 and TRBJ2-3; weak D call: TRBD2 (6 bases). Germline V gene sequence: CDR1 SGHTA, CDR2 FQGTGA. The germline V and J ends were trimmed by 0 bases and 1 base, with 14 bases remaining between them. This CDR3 has 17 residues. The CDR3 bases are TGTGCCAGCAGCTTAACTGGGGCGGGGAGAGGCACAGATACGCAGTATTTT. As protein: CASSLTGAGRGTDTQYF.

The chain carries TRBV21-1 and TRBJ2-7; the table's D call, TRBD2, has no DNA check behind it. TRBV21-1 represents a pseudogene. CDR3 length: 13 amino acids. CDR3: CASSINLVYEQYF. DNA of the CDR3: TGTGCCAGCAGCATTAATCTAGTCTACGAGCAGTACTTC.

The V call is TRBV28, the J call TRBJ1-5, with a tentative D call TRBD1 (5 bases). This CDR3 region has 12 residues. Germline CDR1 and CDR2: MDHEN and SYDVKM. Between the trimmed V and J ends, which lost 8 bases and 3 bases, there was a span of 8 bases. This CDR3 reads CASGANNQPQHF. CDR3 in DNA: TGTGCCAGCGGGGCCAACAATCAGCCCCAGCATTTT.

This chain links TRBV20-1 with TRBJ2-2, with 7 bases lining up with TRBD2. V was clipped by 4 bases and J by 7 bases; unmatched bases: 9. This CDR3 spans 14 amino acids. Germline lookup yields CDR1 DFQATT and CDR2 SNEGSKA (reference sequence). This CDR3 reads CSATTSGRVGELFF. Here the CDR3 DNA reads TGCAGTGCTACGACTTCGGGGAGGGTCGGGGAGCTGTTTTTT.

This clonotype was recorded a few times. The J gene is TRBJ2-3, the V gene TRBV11-2; TRBD2 is a possible D gene (7 bases). Trimming shortened V by 2 bases and J by 5 bases, and 20 bases separated the two germline ends. CDR1 and CDR2 (germline): SGHAT, FQNNGV. CDR3 length equals 17 residues. CDR3: CASSLILGAGEGDTQYF. The CDR3 region has the DNA TGTGCCAGCAGCTTAATTTTGGGGGCAGGGGAGGGAGATACGCAGTATTTT.

This rearrangement joins TRBV7-2 to TRBJ1-5; tentative D call: TRBD1 (6 bases). Germline V gene data show CDR1 as SGHTA and CDR2 as FQGNSA. This CDR3 comprises 15 residues. Trimming pared 0 bases from V and 7 bases from J, leaving 13 bases between. The CDR3 region is CASSLAVGQGQPQHF. In DNA form, the CDR3 reads TGTGCCAGCAGCTTAGCAGTGGGGCAGGGGCAGCCCCAGCATTTT.

The genes are TRBV3-2 and TRBJ1-1. TRBV3-2 is a listed pseudogene. The CDR3 covers 17 residues. In DNA form, the CDR3 reads TGTGCCAGCAGCCATATAAACCCGCAGTTCCGGGGATTTGAAGCTTTCTTT. This codes for CASSHINPQFRGFEAFF.